Ten or more counts support the clone carrying this TCR beta chain. This sample was included in a study of early T cells in non-severe SARS-CoV-2 infection. Each CDR3 protein gets one entry after TCRdb re-called the 5' RACE reads with MiXCR. Here the sample spans about 58,000 distinct CDR3 sequences, under 10% being singletons. Looked up from germline, CDR1 is SNHLY and CDR2 is FYNNEI. The V gene lost 5 bases and the J gene lost 0 bases, with 9 bases spanning the gap. The CDR3 has 14 amino acids. This chain uses TRBV2 with TRBJ2-3; D gene unclear. This TCR was sampled from an adult who was a healthcare worker with PCR-confirmed SARS-CoV-2 infection or an uninfected control (not recorded which). The sequenced material came from whole blood. As DNA, the CDR3 is TGTGCCAGCAGTCTCTACGGGAGCACAGATACGCAGTATTTT. Amino acid sequence: CASSLYGSTDTQYF.